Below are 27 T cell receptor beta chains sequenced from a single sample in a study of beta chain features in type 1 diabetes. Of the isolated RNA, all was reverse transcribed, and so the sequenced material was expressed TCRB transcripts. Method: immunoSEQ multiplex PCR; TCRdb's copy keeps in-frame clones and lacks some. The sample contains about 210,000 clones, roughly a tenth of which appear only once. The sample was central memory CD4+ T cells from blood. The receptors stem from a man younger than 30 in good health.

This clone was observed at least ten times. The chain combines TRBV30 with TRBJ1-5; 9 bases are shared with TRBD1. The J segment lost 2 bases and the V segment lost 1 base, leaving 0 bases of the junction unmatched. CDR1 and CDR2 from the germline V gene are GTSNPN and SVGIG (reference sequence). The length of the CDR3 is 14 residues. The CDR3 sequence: CAWSGDRGNQPQHF. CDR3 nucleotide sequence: TGTGCCTGGAGTGGGGACAGGGGCAATCAGCCCCAGCATTTT.

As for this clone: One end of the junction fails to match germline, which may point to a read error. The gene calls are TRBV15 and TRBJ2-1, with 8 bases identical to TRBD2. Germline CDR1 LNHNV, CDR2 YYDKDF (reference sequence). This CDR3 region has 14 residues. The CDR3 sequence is CATSRDLLAGLAVF. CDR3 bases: TGTGCCACCAGCAGAGATTTGCTAGCGGGCCTTGCGGTCTTC.

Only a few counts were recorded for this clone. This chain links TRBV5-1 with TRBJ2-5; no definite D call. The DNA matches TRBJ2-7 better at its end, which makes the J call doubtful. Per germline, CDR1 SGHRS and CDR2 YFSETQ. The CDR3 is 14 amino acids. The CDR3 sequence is CASSLVAADDEQYF. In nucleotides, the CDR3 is TGCGCCAGCAGCTTGGTGGCGGCAGACGACGAGCAGTACTTC.

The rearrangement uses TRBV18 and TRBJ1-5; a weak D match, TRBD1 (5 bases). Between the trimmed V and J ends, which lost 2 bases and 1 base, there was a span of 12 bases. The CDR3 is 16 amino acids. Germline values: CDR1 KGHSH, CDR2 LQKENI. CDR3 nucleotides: TGTGCCAGCTCACCATTCCTGGGGGGGAGCAATCAGCCCCAGCATTTT. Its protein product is CASSPFLGGSNQPQHF.

The CDR3 sequence: CSVGTGDTEAFF. The CDR3 DNA follows: TGCAGCGTTGGAACAGGGGACACTGAAGCTTTCTTT. The rearrangement uses TRBV29-1 and TRBJ1-1; 7 bases map to TRBD1. Germline assignment: CDR1 SQVTM and CDR2 ANQGSEA. With 4 bases clipped from V and 3 bases from J, the junction kept 2 bases outside the gene matches. This CDR3 is built from 12 residues.

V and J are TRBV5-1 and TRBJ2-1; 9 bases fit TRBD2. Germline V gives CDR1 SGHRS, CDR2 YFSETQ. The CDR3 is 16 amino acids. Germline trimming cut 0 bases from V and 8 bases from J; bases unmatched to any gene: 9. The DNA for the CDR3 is TGCGCCAGCAGCTTGGTCGTCCTAGCGGGAACCGATGAGCAGTTCTTC. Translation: CASSLVVLAGTDEQFF.

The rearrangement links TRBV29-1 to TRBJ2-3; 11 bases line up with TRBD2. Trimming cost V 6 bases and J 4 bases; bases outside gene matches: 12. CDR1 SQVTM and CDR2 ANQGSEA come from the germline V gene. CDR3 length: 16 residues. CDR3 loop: CSVRNGLTSGADTQYF. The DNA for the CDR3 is TGCAGCGTCAGAAACGGGTTGACTAGCGGGGCAGATACGCAGTATTTT.

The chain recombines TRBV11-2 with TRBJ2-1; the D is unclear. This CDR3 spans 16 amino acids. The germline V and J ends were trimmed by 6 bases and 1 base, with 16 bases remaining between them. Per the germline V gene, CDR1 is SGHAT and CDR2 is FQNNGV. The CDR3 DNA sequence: TGTGCCAGCAGTCTCCAGCCGAGCGAGTCCTACAATGAGCAGTTCTTC. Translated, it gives CASSLQPSESYNEQFF.

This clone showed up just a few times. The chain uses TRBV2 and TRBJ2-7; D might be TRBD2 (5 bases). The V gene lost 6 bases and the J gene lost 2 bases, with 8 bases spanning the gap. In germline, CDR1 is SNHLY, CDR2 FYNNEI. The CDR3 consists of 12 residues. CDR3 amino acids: CASSGEPYEQYF. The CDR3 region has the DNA TGTGCCAGCAGCGGGGAACCCTACGAGCAGTACTTC.

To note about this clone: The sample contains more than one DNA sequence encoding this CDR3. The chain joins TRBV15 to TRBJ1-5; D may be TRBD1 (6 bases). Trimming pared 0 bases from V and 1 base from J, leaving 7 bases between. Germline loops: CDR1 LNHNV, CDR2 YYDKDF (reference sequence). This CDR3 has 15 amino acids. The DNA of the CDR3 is TGTGCCACCAGCAGAGATACAGGGAGCAATCAGCCCCAGCATTTT. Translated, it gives CATSRDTGSNQPQHF.

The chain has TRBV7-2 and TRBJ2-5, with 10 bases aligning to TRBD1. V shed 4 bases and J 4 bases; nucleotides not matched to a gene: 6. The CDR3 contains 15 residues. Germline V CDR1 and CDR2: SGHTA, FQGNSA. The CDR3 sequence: CASSWGQGRRETQYF. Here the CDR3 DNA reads TGTGCCAGCAGCTGGGGACAGGGGCGTCGAGAGACCCAGTACTTC.

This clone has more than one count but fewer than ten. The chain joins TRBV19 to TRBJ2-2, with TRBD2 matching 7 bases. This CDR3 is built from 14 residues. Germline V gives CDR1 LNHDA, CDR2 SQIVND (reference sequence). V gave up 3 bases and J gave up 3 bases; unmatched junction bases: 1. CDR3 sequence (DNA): TGTGCCAGTAGTATCCTAGCGGACACCGGGGAGCTGTTTTTT. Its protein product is CASSILADTGELFF. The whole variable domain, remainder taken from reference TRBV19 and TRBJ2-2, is DGGITQSPKYLFRKEGQNVTLSCEQNLNHDAMYWYRQDPGQGLRLIYYSQIVNDFQKGDIAEGYSVSREKKESFPLTVTSAQKNPTAFYLCASSILADTGELFFGEGSRLTVL.

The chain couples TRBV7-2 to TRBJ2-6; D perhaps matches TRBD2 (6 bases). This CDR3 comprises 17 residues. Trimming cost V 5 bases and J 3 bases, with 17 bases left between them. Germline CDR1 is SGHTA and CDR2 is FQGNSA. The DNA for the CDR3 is TGTGCCAGCAGCCCCCAGGGCGGGGCTGGTGGGGCCAACGTCCTGACTTTC. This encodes CASSPQGGAGGANVLTF.

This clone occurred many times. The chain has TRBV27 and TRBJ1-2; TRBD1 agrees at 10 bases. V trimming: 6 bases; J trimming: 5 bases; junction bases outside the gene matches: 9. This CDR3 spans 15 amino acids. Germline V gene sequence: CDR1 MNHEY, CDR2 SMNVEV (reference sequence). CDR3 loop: CASSSPGQGLYGYTF. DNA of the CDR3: TGTGCCAGCAGCAGTCCGGGACAGGGGTTGTATGGCTACACCTTC.

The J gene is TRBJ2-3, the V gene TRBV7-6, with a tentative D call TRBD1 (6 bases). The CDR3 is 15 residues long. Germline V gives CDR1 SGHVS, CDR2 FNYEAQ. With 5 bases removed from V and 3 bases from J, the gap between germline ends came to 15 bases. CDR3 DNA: TGTGCCAGCAGCCACCCCCTAACAGGGACAGATACGCAGTATTTT. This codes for CASSHPLTGTDTQYF.

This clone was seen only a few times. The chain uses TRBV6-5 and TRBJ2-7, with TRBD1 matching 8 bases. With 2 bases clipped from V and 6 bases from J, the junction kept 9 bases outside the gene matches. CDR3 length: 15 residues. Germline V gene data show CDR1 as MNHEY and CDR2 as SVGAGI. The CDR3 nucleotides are TGTGCCAGCAGTTACGCGGGGCAGGGGGCGTCCGAGCAGTACTTC. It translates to CASSYAGQGASEQYF.

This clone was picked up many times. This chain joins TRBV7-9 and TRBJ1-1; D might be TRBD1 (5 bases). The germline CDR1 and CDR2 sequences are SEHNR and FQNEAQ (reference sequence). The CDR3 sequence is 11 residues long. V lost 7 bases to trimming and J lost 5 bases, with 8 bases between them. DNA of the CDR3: TGTGCCAGCAAGGGGTTGACTGAAGCTTTCTTT. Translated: CASKGLTEAFF.

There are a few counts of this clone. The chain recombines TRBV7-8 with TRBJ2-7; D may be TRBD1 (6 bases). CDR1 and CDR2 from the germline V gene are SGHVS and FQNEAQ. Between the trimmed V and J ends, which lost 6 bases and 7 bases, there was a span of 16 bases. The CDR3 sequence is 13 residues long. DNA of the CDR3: TGTGCCAGCAGGGGGGCCCTGAAGGTTGAGCAGTACTTC. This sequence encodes CASRGALKVEQYF.

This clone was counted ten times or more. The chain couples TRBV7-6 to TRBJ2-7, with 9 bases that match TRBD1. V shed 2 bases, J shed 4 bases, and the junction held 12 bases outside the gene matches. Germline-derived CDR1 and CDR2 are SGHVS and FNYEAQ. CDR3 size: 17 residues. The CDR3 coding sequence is TGTGCCAGCAGCTTAAAAACCGCGGACAGGGGACGTTACGAGCAGTACTTC. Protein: CASSLKTADRGRYEQYF. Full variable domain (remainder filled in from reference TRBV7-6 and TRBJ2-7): GAGVSQSPRYKVTKRGQDVALRCDPISGHVSLYWYRQALGQGPEFLTYFNYEAQQDKSGLPNDRFSAERPEGSISTLTIQRTEQRDSAMYRCASSLKTADRGRYEQYFGPGTRLTVT.

The CDR3 region is CASSPRSRGDYNEQFF. In nucleotides, the CDR3 is TGCGCCAGCAGCCCCAGGAGCAGGGGGGACTACAATGAGCAGTTCTTC. The chain carries TRBV4-1 and TRBJ2-1; a possible D gene is TRBD1 (7 bases). This CDR3 is built from 16 residues. Trimming removed 4 bases from V and 3 bases from J, with 16 bases in between. CDR1 MGHRA and CDR2 YSYEKL come from the germline V gene.

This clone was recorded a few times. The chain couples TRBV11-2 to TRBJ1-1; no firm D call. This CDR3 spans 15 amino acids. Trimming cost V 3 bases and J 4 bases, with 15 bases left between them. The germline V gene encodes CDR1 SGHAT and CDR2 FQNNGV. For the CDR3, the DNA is TGTGCCAGCAGCTTTGGACCGAGTGTTTTCACTGAAGCTTTCTTT. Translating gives CASSFGPSVFTEAFF.

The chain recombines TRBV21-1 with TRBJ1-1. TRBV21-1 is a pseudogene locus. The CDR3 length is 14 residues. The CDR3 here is CASSPRMGGTEAFF. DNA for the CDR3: TGTGCCAGCAGCCCCCGGATGGGGGGCACTGAAGCTTTCTTT.

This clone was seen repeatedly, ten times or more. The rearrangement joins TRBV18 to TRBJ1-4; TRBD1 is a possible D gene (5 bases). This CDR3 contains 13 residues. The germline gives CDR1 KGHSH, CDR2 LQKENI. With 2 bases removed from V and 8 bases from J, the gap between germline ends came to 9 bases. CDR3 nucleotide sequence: TGTGCCAGCTCACCAAGGGGAGGAGAAAAACTGTTTTTT. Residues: CASSPRGGEKLFF.

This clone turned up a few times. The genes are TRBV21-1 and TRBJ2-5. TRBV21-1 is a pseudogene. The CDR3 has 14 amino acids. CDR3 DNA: TGTGCCAGCAGCACCGTTAGGTCCCAAGAGACCCAGTACTTC. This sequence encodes CASSTVRSQETQYF.

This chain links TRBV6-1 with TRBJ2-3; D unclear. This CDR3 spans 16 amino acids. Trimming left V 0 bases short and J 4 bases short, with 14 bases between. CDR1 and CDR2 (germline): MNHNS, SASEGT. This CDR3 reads CASSEARRSGPDTQYF. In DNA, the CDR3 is TGTGCCAGCAGTGAAGCTCGCAGGTCCGGGCCAGATACGCAGTATTTT.

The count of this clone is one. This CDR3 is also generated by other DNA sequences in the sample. Here the CDR3 DNA reads TGTGCCAGCAGCTTCAGGGGTGACCAGCCCCAGCATTTT. Translating gives CASSFRGDQPQHF. This chain connects TRBV27 to TRBJ1-5, with D possibly being TRBD1 (6 bases). V was shortened by 6 bases and J by 7 bases, with 13 bases between the two germline ends. The CDR3 is 13 residues long. The germline V gene has CDR1 MNHEY and CDR2 SMNVEV (reference sequence).

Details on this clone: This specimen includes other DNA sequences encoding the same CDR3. The CDR3 bases are TGTGCCAGCAGCTTGTCCGGGATCCGCACAGATACGCAGTATTTT. Its protein is CASSLSGIRTDTQYF. The chain recombines TRBV7-3 with TRBJ2-3; TRBD2 is a possible D gene (5 bases). V dropped 3 bases and J dropped 1 base, with 11 bases sitting between them. Germline CDR1 is SGHTA and CDR2 is FQGTGA. The CDR3 extends over 15 amino acids.